Listed below are T cell receptor beta chains from one sample, sequenced in a study of graft-versus-host responses after intestinal transplantation. Measured with immunoSEQ multiplex PCR; TCRdb has only the in-frame clones, and not every one. The data contain about 39,000 clones, 89% of them singletons. The source material was PBMCs, sampled 260 to 270 days after transplant. These receptors were collected from a human patient who received an intestinal transplant, so some T cells may come from the graft donor. CDR3s include the opening cysteine and the closing phenylalanine or tryptophan. D genes are given only for firm matches. The size field is filled for only some rows; it gives once, few, many or a size class.

cdr3_aa cdr3_nt v_call clone_size j_call d_call
CATQLYNEQFF TGTGCCACCCAGTTATACAATGAGCAGTTCTTC TRBV5-4 . TRBJ2-1 .
CASSLGGIPYEQYF TGTGCCAGCAGCTTAGGGGGCATTCCGTACGAGCAGTACTTC TRBV7-9 . TRBJ2-7 .
CAISATTTGIDTEAFF TGTGCCATCAGCGCAACAACGACAGGGATCGACACTGAAGCTTTCTTT TRBV10-3 . TRBJ1-1 TRBD1
CASSSTRTSEETQYF TGTGCCAGCAGCTCTACACGTACCTCCGAAGAGACCCAGTACTTC TRBV5-4 . TRBJ2-5 .
CASKRTSGGAGITDTQYF TGTGCGAGCAAACGGACTAGCGGGGGCGCAGGGATCACAGATACGCAGTATTTT TRBV2 once TRBJ2-3 TRBD2
CAWEDGSPLHF TGTGCCTGGGAGGATGGCTCACCCCTCCACTTT TRBV30 . TRBJ1-6 .
CAWRNLARLYNEQFF TGTGCCTGGCGTAATCTAGCGCGGCTATACAATGAGCAGTTCTTC TRBV30 few TRBJ2-1 .
CASSTTGYGYTF TGTGCCAGCAGCACGACAGGTTATGGCTACACCTTC TRBV7-9 . TRBJ1-2 .
CASSLGGGSYEQYF TGTGCCAGCAGCTTGGGGGGCGGCTCCTACGAGCAGTACTTC TRBV5-5 . TRBJ2-7 .
CAWSQLYEQYF TGTGCCTGGAGTCAACTATACGAGCAGTACTTC TRBV30 . TRBJ2-7 .
CAWSGRKGYEKLFF TGTGCCTGGAGTGGGAGGAAGGGTTATGAAAAACTGTTTTTT TRBV30 . TRBJ1-4 .
CASRPTGEVEAFF TGTGCCAGCCGTCCTACAGGGGAGGTTGAAGCTTTCTTT TRBV2 . TRBJ1-1 TRBD1
CASSLEPTEAFF TGTGCCAGCAGCTTGGAACCCACTGAAGCTTTCTTT TRBV5-6 . TRBJ1-1 .
CASSNRGSNEKLFF TGTGCCAGCAGCAACAGGGGTTCTAATGAAAAACTGTTTTTT TRBV7-2 . TRBJ1-4 TRBD1
CASSFQGAGGETQYF TGTGCCAGCAGCTTCCAGGGGGCTGGGGGAGAGACCCAGTACTTC TRBV7-9 once TRBJ2-5 TRBD1
CASSLGRDYEETQYF TGTGCCAGCAGCTTAGGCAGGGACTATGAAGAGACCCAGTACTTC TRBV11-3 . TRBJ2-5 TRBD2
CASSIGARQPQHF TGTGCCAGTAGTATAGGGGCACGGCAGCCCCAGCATTTT TRBV19 . TRBJ1-5 .
CASSSTRDSSYEQYF TGTGCCAGCAGCTCAACCCGGGACAGCTCCTACGAGCAGTACTTC TRBV6-6 few TRBJ2-7 TRBD1
CASTSSVGNTIYF TGCGCCAGCACCTCCTCAGTCGGAAACACCATATATTTT TRBV4-1 . TRBJ1-3 .
CASSEIVRAAFNSPLHF TGTGCCAGCAGTGAAATAGTAAGGGCCGCCTTTAATTCACCCCTCCACTTT TRBV6-1 once TRBJ1-6 .
CASSWGQGVYYEQYF TGTGCCAGTAGTTGGGGACAGGGGGTCTACTACGAGCAGTACTTC TRBV19 . TRBJ2-7 TRBD1
CASSLEGDQPQHF TGTGCCAGCAGTCTCGAGGGGGATCAGCCCCAGCATTTT TRBV6-4 . TRBJ1-5 .
CASSESGGSGTQYF TGCGCCAGCAGTGAGTCGGGGGGTTCAGGGACCCAGTACTTC TRBV10-1 . TRBJ2-5 .
CASSQDPLTGFNGYTF TGCGCCAGCAGCCAAGACCCATTGACAGGTTTCAACGGCTACACCTTC TRBV4-1 . TRBJ1-2 .
CASSERVTGGYEQYF TGTGCCAGCAGTGAAAGGGTGACAGGGGGCTACGAGCAGTACTTC TRBV6-1 . TRBJ2-7 TRBD1
CASSSSGTEAFF TGTGCCAGCAGCTCGTCGGGGACTGAAGCTTTCTTT TRBV7-9 . TRBJ1-1 .
CASSLWVVGQNTEAFF TGTGCCAGCAGCTTATGGGTTGTCGGACAGAACACTGAAGCTTTCTTT TRBV11-2 . TRBJ1-1 .
CASSLGQGAGETQYF TGCGCCAGCAGCTTAGGACAGGGGGCTGGAGAGACCCAGTACTTC TRBV5-1 few TRBJ2-5 TRBD1
CASSESGDYNSPLHF TGTGCCAGCAGTGAGTCGGGGGACTATAATTCACCCCTCCACTTT TRBV6-4 once TRBJ1-6 .
CASSVDRGIGNTIYF TGTGCCAGCAGCGTCGACAGGGGGATCGGAAACACCATATATTTT TRBV9 . TRBJ1-3 TRBD1
CASSYSYRSKTQYF TGTGCCAGCAGTTACTCGTACAGGTCCAAGACCCAGTACTTC TRBV6-5 . TRBJ2-5 .
CASSYVPGGPGNTIYF TGTGCCAGCAGTTACGTTCCGGGGGGCCCTGGAAACACCATATATTTT TRBV6-5 . TRBJ1-3 .
CASSRLGVVGETQYF TGTGCCAGCAGTCGGTTAGGGGTAGTGGGCGAGACCCAGTACTTC TRBV6-6 few TRBJ2-5 .
CASSPQTEKLFF TGTGCCAGCAGCCCCCAAACGGAAAAACTGTTTTTT TRBV11-2 few TRBJ1-4 .
CASSFMLAGAYNEQFF TGTGCCAGCAGCTTTATGCTAGCGGGAGCCTACAATGAGCAGTTCTTC TRBV5-8 . TRBJ2-1 TRBD2
CASSLQGSNTEAFF TGTGCCAGCAGCTTACAGGGATCGAACACTGAAGCTTTCTTT TRBV7-9 . TRBJ1-1 .
CASTTDRRNPYNEQFF TGTGCCAGTACTACCGACAGGCGAAACCCCTACAATGAGCAGTTCTTC TRBV19 . TRBJ2-1 .
CASSLSPSGVSSYNEQFF TGTGCCAGCAGCTTATCTCCTAGCGGGGTCTCGAGCTACAATGAGCAGTTCTTC TRBV7-9 . TRBJ2-1 TRBD2
CASSPLGDSGEIYNEQFF TGCGCCAGCAGCCCGCTAGGGGATAGCGGGGAGATCTACAATGAGCAGTTCTTC TRBV5-1 . TRBJ2-1 TRBD2
CASMVDRTSSYEQYF TGTGCCAGCATGGTGGACAGGACGAGCTCCTACGAGCAGTACTTC TRBV2 . TRBJ2-7 TRBD1
CASSIDDETQYF TGTGCCAGTAGTATAGACGACGAGACCCAGTACTTC TRBV19 once TRBJ2-5 .
CASSGGGRTAYGTEAFF TGTGCCAGCAGCGGGGGCGGTCGGACAGCTTATGGCACTGAAGCTTTCTTT TRBV7-9 . TRBJ1-1 .
CASSPPGRVWTEAFF TGTGCCAGCTCACCACCAGGGAGGGTGTGGACTGAAGCTTTCTTT TRBV18 . TRBJ1-1 .
CASSQDQGEGTEAFF TGCGCCAGCAGCCAAGATCAGGGAGAGGGCACTGAAGCTTTCTTT TRBV4-1 . TRBJ1-1 .
CASGQNEQFF TGTGCCAGTGGGCAGAATGAGCAGTTCTTC TRBV9 . TRBJ2-1 .
CASRQTSGGPDTQYF TGTGCCAGCAGACAGACTAGCGGGGGGCCAGATACGCAGTATTTT TRBV7-9 . TRBJ2-3 TRBD2
CASSLEASGGHTDTQYF TGTGCCAGCAGCTTAGAGGCTAGCGGGGGTCACACAGATACGCAGTATTTT TRBV7-8 . TRBJ2-3 TRBD2
CASRGQGGTQPQHF TGTGCCAGCAGAGGACAGGGTGGGACTCAGCCCCAGCATTTT TRBV6-1 . TRBJ1-5 TRBD1